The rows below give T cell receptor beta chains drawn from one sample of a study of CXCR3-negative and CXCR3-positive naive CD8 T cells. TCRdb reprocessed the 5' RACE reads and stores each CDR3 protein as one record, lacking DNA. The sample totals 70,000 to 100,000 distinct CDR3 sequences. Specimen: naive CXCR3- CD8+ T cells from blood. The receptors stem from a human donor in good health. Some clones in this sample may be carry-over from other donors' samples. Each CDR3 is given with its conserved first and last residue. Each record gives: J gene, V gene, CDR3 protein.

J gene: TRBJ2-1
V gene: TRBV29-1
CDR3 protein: CSVEASGTYNEQFF

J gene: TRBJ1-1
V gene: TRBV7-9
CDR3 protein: CASRNAGPRETEAFF

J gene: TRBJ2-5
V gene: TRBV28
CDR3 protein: CASSIRGRETQYF

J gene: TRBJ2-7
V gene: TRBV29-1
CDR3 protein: CSVSKREGLLEQYF

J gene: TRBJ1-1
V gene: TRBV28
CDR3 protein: CASSLTAGNTEAFF

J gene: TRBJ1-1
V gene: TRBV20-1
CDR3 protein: CSARAEGVSLNTEAFF

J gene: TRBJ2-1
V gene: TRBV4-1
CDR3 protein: CASSGGPGDEQFF

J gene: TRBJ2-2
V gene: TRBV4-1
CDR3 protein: CASMENGELFF

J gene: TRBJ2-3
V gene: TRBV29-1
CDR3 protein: CSVHAEVWGLLADTQYF

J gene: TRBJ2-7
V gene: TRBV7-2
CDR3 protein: CASSPTLRGNEQYF

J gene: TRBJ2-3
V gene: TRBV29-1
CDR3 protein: CSVEIDRGAGDTQYF

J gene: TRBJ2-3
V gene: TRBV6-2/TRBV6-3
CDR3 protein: CASSYLGGHLDTQYF

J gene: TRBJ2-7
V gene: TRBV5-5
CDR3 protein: CASSLVVGKSSYEQYF

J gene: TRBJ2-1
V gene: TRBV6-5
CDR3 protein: CASRDHLNNEQFF

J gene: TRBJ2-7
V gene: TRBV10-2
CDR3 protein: CATETGGATYEQYF

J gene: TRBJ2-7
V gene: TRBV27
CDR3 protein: CASGKGAYEQYF

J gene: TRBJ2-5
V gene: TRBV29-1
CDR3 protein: CSAYAVVNRRPETQYF

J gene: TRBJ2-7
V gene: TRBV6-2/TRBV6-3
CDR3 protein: CASSYSALAGGDYF

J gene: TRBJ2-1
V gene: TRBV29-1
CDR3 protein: CSVERQSNEQFF

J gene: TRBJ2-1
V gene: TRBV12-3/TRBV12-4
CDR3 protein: CASSQGGAPSQFF

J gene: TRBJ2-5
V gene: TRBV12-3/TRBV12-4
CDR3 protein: CASSPGRDRVLETQYF

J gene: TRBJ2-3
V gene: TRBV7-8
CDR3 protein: CASSFRARYTDTQYF

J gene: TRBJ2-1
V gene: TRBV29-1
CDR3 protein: CSVDWQNEQFF